This entry describes one TCR beta chain. The sample holds many counts of this clonotype. The specificity of this receptor is unknown. The sample holds no much larger clone one base away, and base qualities are not on file. A constant-region primer and ProtoScript II reverse transcriptase were used to reverse-transcribe TCRbeta-specific cDNA from about 530 ng total RNA. Three nested multiplex PCR rounds, following a slightly modified ARM-PCR procedure, were used to build the TCRbeta libraries. Each of the first two PCR rounds ran for roughly 9 cycles and used multiplex TRBV1-TRBV30 forward primers together with a Cbeta reverse primer. A final 25-cycle PCR with Deep VentR polymerase added sample barcodes and Illumina adapters. Before sequencing, amplicons of 200-500 bp were purified from gel using a QIAquick gel extraction kit. The TCRbeta amplicons were sequenced with 250-bp paired-end reads on an Illumina HiSeq 2500. In the original analysis: Trimmomatic v0.33 was used to quality-trim the reads, and FLASH v1.2.11 was used to merge paired reads so that full CDR3 sequences could be recovered. MiGEC v1.2.1b assigned V, D and J germline segments to the rearranged TCRbeta sequences. VDJtools v1.0.0 computed clonotype statistics and Shannon-Wiener diversity indices. Except for diversity analysis, only each sample's 250 most abundant clonotypes were used in subsequent analyses to reduce sampling bias. TCRdb passed the public sequencing reads through fastp at Q25 and MiXCR, retaining productive beta sequences. One record per CDR3 amino acid sequence lists the most common genes and DNA. The V and J calls and clone size come from TCRdb's table, not from the authors' own analysis. The sample has tens of thousands of distinct CDR3 sequences on record, 71% of them singletons. The ten largest clones add up to roughly 13% of the sample.

Without any cell sorting, total RNA and DNA were extracted together from around 20-30 mg of bulk tissue using the AllPrep DNA/RNA mini kit. Between November 2015 and 2016, 5 or 6 patients in China with histopathologically diagnosed primary liver carcinoma had their tumors surgically resected. Chronic HBV infection was present in the patients, and the patients were treatment-naive at sampling. Each tumor was sampled at five spatially separated regions: the tumor centre plus the superior, inferior, left-lateral and right-lateral poles. Histology showed that every tumor sample contained more than 85% viable tumor cells. Each fresh piece of tumor and adjacent tissue was cut in two, with one half stored in RNAlater at -80 degrees C and the other half sent for histology. This sample was included in a study of tumor-infiltrating lymphocytes in primary liver carcinoma (dated by TCRdb to the late 2010s). The study in broad terms: Of the five patients (three men and two women, aged 30 to 69 years), four had hepatocellular carcinoma and one had combined HCC and intrahepatic cholangiocarcinoma. Tumors of the five patients were stage T1-T3 N0M0 with maximum diameters of roughly 4 to 10 cm. Samples yielded roughly 3.65 to 7.5 million productive TCRbeta reads; read depth did not differ significantly between tissue types. Across five regions of each liver tumor, along with adjacent normal tissue and blood, the study brought together TCRbeta repertoire sequencing, expression microarrays and whole-exome sequencing. A total of roughly 35 specimens from 5 patients, comprising some 25 tumor regions, 5 adjacent noncancerous liver tissues and 5 peripheral blood samples, were covered by TCRbeta repertoire sequencing. To link TCRbeta repertoire diversity to the local molecular phenotype, the 20 to 30 tumor region samples were profiled with Agilent mRNA microarrays. Technical replicate repertoires showed high reproducibility, with mean shared-clone rates around 0.9 and correlation coefficients above 0.95.

Study-wide conclusions, independent of this receptor: A significantly larger repertoire fraction was made up by the top 250 clones in tumors than in blood (p = 0.039). Consistent with antigen-driven expansion, pairs of tumor regions showed higher repertoire overlap (mean roughly 36%) than either tumor-adjacent pairs (around 17%) or tumor-blood pairs (about 15%). Comparison of CD4+ and CD8+ T cell repertoires was precluded by the use of bulk unsorted samples. Only roughly 7.5-24% of top clones appeared in all five regions of a tumor, which suggests that tumor-infiltrating T cells are spatially heterogeneous. The study included only four or five patients, and the authors note findings should be validated in a larger study. Because only the TCR beta chain was sequenced and unpaired alpha chains were not captured, true repertoire diversity is likely underestimated.

V loses 6 bases, J loses 9 bases, and the germline ends lie 15 bases apart. The CDR3 numbers 13 residues from cysteine through phenylalanine. The DNA shown is the 39-base CDR3, in frame from base 1. From the germline V gene, CDR1 is MDHEN and CDR2 is SYDVKM. Sequencing was performed on liver tumor tissue from sampling region 4. This specimen's cell subset or site label, interpreted: tumor region T4, right-lateral pole. This sequence uses TRBV28 and TRBJ2-1; a tentative D call is TRBD1 (7 bases match). This receptor was taken from a woman aged 55-69 years with primary liver carcinoma and hepatitis B virus infection. CDR3 protein: CASSTGEVGEQFF. The nucleotide sequence reads TGTGCCAGCAGCACAGGGGAGGTTGGTGAGCAGTTCTTC.